This T cell receptor beta chain was recovered during a study of a mutant IDH1 vaccine in newly diagnosed glioma. Here immunoSEQ multiplex PCR was the method, and the copy in TCRdb shows in-frame clones only, minus some. This table holds under 150,000 clones, approximately 87% found once. The germline V gene has CDR1 SGHVS and CDR2 FNYEAQ. Trimming removed 5 bases from V and 7 bases from J; junction bases left unmatched: 9. This CDR3 is 16 amino acids long. Time point of the sample: week 11, during vaccination. Every single dose of the vaccine, 300 ug of mutant IDH1 20-mer peptide, came with topical imiquimod. Of note for this clone: Its cognate antigen is unknown.

The source was PBMCs, collected from a glioma patient whose treatment included an IDH1 peptide vaccine. The clonotype originates from a woman between 45 and 60 years old with glioma. The V and J genes are TRBV7-6 and TRBJ2-1, with TRBD2 identical over 12 bases. CDR3 nucleotide sequence: TGTGCCAGCAGCCCGGGGGCTAGCGGGAGGGTAAATGAGCAGTTCTTC. Its translation: CASSPGASGRVNEQFF.